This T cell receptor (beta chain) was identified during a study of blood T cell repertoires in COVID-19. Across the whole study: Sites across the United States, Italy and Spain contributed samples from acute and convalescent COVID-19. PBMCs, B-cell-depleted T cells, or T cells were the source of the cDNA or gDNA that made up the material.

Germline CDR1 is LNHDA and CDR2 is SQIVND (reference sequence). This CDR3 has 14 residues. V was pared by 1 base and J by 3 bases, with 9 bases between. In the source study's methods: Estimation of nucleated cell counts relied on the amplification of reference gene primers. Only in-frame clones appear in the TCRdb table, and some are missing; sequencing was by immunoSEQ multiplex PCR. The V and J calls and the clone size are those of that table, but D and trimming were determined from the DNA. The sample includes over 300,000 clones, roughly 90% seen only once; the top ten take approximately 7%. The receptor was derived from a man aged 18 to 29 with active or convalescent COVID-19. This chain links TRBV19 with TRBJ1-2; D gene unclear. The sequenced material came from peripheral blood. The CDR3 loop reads CASSIGLSHYGYTF. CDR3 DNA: TGTGCCAGTAGTATAGGGCTCTCACACTATGGCTACACCTTC.